The present TCR beta chain was sequenced within a study of molecular identifiers for immune sequencing clone quantification. Study results and caveats: Whereas clones above 20 RNA copies held under 1% of naive-cell molecules, they held over 98% of effector molecules.

From the PCR reads, TCRdb called clonotypes with MiXCR, one entry per CDR3 protein. The sample contains tens of thousands of distinct CDR3 sequences, roughly 19% of which appear only once. The CDR3 is made up of 13 amino acids. CDR1 and CDR2 from the germline V gene are GTSNPN and SVGIG (reference sequence). Trimming removed 2 bases from V and 3 bases from J; junction bases left unmatched: 2. This clonotype has ten or more counts. Its antigen remains unidentified. This TCR came from a human donor in good health. Some libraries in this study had Jurkat cell RNA spiked in. V usage is TRBV30 and J usage is TRBJ2-7; 9 bases are shared with TRBD2. Sequencing was performed on naive CD8+ T cells from blood, with Jurkat cell RNA spiked in. The subset denotes: FACS-sorted CD8+CD4-CCR7+CD45RA+ naive T cells. The DNA of the CDR3 is TGTGCCTGGAGTCGGCGGGGGGGCTACGAGCAGTACTTC. It yields the protein CAWSRRGGYEQYF.